The rows below give T cell receptor beta chains drawn from one sample of a study of cytomegalovirus exposure and HLA in healthy donors. Using immunoSEQ multiplex PCR, the repertoire was profiled, and TCRdb retains in-frame clones only, with some absent. Recorded for this sample: just over 20,000 clones. Specimen: PBMCs. The receptors were gathered from a man between 60 and 75 years old in good health and CMV-seropositive. Each CDR3 is given with its conserved first and last residue. D genes are given only for firm matches.

TRBJ2-5	-	TRBV18	TGTGCCAGTTCCGGGGGACACCAAGAGACCCAGTACTTC	CASSGGHQETQYF
TRBJ1-5	TRBD1	TRBV30	TGTGCCTGGAGTGTACGAGGGGGCCGCAATCAGCCCCAGCATTTT	CAWSVRGGRNQPQHF
TRBJ1-1	-	TRBV6-5	TGTGCCAGCAACGCGGGGGTGAACACTGAAGCTTTCTTT	CASNAGVNTEAFF
TRBJ2-3	-	TRBV20-1	TGCAGTGCGTTGACTACCGGGAGGCAGTATTTT	CSALTTGRQYF
TRBJ2-3	TRBD2	TRBV30	TGTGCCTGGAGTGTAAGGATTGGGAAGGTGCTTGGCGGGGGGGCTGATACGCAGTATTTT	CAWSVRIGKVLGGGADTQYF
TRBJ1-2	TRBD1	TRBV7-7	TGTGCCAGCAGACAAACAGGGGTCTATGGCTACACCTTC	CASRQTGVYGYTF
TRBJ2-7	TRBD2	TRBV29-1	TGCAGCGTTGAAGAGGGACTAGCGACGGGGGAGCAGTACTTC	CSVEEGLATGEQYF
TRBJ2-7	-	TRBV29-1	TGCAGCGTTGTTGCGGGGGCTCTCTACGAGCAGTACTTC	CSVVAGALYEQYF
TRBJ2-5	-	TRBV11-3	TGTGCCAGCAGCCCCGGGCGGGACCAAGAGACCCAGTACTTC	CASSPGRDQETQYF
TRBJ1-1	TRBD1	TRBV4-1	TGCGCCAGCAGCCCGCTTGGGACAGGGGGGACGAACACTGAAGCTTTCTTT	CASSPLGTGGTNTEAFF
TRBJ1-5	TRBD1	TRBV6-6	TGTGCCAGCAGTACGGGACAGCCGTTTAAGCATTTT	CASSTGQPFKHF
TRBJ2-7	-	TRBV27	TGTGCCAGCAGTTCCCGGGACATCCGTGAGCAGTACTTC	CASSSRDIREQYF
TRBJ2-2	TRBD2	TRBV11-3	TGTGCCAGCAGCCCCGGGGGGACCGGGGAGCTGTTTTTT	CASSPGGTGELFF
TRBJ1-1	-	TRBV18	TGTGCCAGCTCCCCACCGGGGGGGCAAGACACTGAAGCTTTCTTT	CASSPPGGQDTEAFF
TRBJ2-7	-	TRBV7-9	TGTGCCAGCAGCTTAAATAGTGGGGAGACCGGGACACCCTACGAGCAGTACTTC	CASSLNSGETGTPYEQYF
TRBJ1-2	-	TRBV6-1	TGTGCCAGCAGTAAAGACAGTTACGATGTAGGCTACACCTTC	CASSKDSYDVGYTF
TRBJ2-5	TRBD2	TRBV5-4	TGTGCCAGCAGCACCCCTAGCGGGAGGGCAGAGACCCAGTACTTC	CASSTPSGRAETQYF
TRBJ2-7	TRBD1	TRBV19	TGTGCCAGTAGTAAAACCGGGACAGGGTTTACCTACGAGCAGTACTTC	CASSKTGTGFTYEQYF
TRBJ2-7	-	TRBV5-5	TGTGCCAGCAGCTTGACAGGGAGCTACGAGCAGTACTTC	CASSLTGSYEQYF
TRBJ1-1	-	TRBV6-5	TGTGCCAGCAGTTACCCTCGGGGGGGTGAAGCTTTCTTT	CASSYPRGGEAFF
TRBJ2-7	TRBD1	TRBV19	TGTGCCAGTAGCCGACAGGGGGTTATGGACAACGAGCAGTACTTC	CASSRQGVMDNEQYF
TRBJ2-2	TRBD1	TRBV18	TGTGCCAGCTCACCACCGTCGAGACAGGGGTACACCGGGGAGCTGTTTTTT	CASSPPSRQGYTGELFF
TRBJ1-5	-	TRBV4-1	TGCGCCAGCAGTCGGACTGAACGGGGGCAGCCCCAGCATTTT	CASSRTERGQPQHF
TRBJ2-1	TRBD1	TRBV2	TGTGCCAGCAGTGTGGGGACAGGGGTTACTAGCGCAGCTGACAATGAGCAGTTCTTC	CASSVGTGVTSAADNEQFF
TRBJ2-7	-	TRBV6-6	TGTGCCAGCAGTTACGGCAGGGCAGGAGAGCAGTACTTC	CASSYGRAGEQYF
TRBJ1-2	TRBD1	TRBV7-6	TGTGCCAGCAGCTCAACACGGACAGGGGGATTGTATGGCTACACCTTC	CASSSTRTGGLYGYTF
TRBJ2-3	TRBD2	TRBV7-9	TGTGCCAGCAGCTTTACCACTAGCGGGAGCACAGATACGCAGTATTTT	CASSFTTSGSTDTQYF
TRBJ2-1	-	TRBV29-1	TGCAGCGCCCTCCTAAGATCCTACAATGAGCAGTTCTTC	CSALLRSYNEQFF
TRBJ1-3	TRBD1	TRBV10-3	TGTGCCATCCGAACGGACAGGGGGCAAACTGGAAACACCATATATTTT	CAIRTDRGQTGNTIYF
TRBJ2-3	TRBD1	TRBV9	TGTGCCAGCAGCCCCCGGACAGGGACCACAGATACGCAGTATTTT	CASSPRTGTTDTQYF
TRBJ2-7	TRBD2	TRBV5-1	TGCGCCAGCAGGCCGGGGGGGACTAGCGGCGCGGGGCAGTACTTC	CASRPGGTSGAGQYF
TRBJ2-1	TRBD2	TRBV5-1	TGCGCCAGCAGCCCCCTCCAAAGACTAGCGGGAGATGAGCAGTTCTTC	CASSPLQRLAGDEQFF
TRBJ1-2	-	TRBV18	TGTGTCAGCTCCCCTAGTGGTTATGGCTACACCTTC	CVSSPSGYGYTF
TRBJ2-5	-	TRBV7-2	TGTGCCAGCAGCTTAGACAACAGAGAGACCCAGTACTTC	CASSLDNRETQYF
TRBJ1-1	-	TRBV18	TGTGCCAGCTCGGTGACAGTAAACACTGAAGCTTTCTTT	CASSVTVNTEAFF
TRBJ2-2	TRBD1	TRBV11-2	TGTGCCAGCAGCTCAACCTTCCTTACCGGGACAGTTAACACCGGGGAGCTGTTTTTT	CASSSTFLTGTVNTGELFF
TRBJ2-7	-	TRBV5-1	TGCGCCAGCAGCTTGGAAGCAGCGCGGGGAGAGCAGTACTTC	CASSLEAARGEQYF
TRBJ1-1	-	TRBV5-1	TGCGCCAGCAGTATAGAAGTCATGAACACTGAAGCTTTCTTT	CASSIEVMNTEAFF
TRBJ2-1	TRBD2	TRBV29-1	TGCAGCGTTGTCTCGCGGGAGGGATTCAATTACAATGAGCAGTTCTTC	CSVVSREGFNYNEQFF
TRBJ1-2	TRBD1	TRBV28	TGTGCCAGCAGTTTAGTAGGACAGGGGTTATCTGGCTACACCTTC	CASSLVGQGLSGYTF
TRBJ2-5	-	TRBV18	TGTGCCAGCTCACCACCGGAGGGGTACGAGACCCAGTACTTC	CASSPPEGYETQYF
TRBJ2-2	TRBD1	TRBV14	TGTGCCAGCAGCCAAGAACGGACAGGGGTTTCCGGGGAGCTGTTTTTT	CASSQERTGVSGELFF
TRBJ1-4	TRBD1	TRBV30	TGTGCCTGGAGTGGTCAGGGGGTAGCCAATCGGCTGTTTTTT	CAWSGQGVANRLFF
TRBJ2-1	TRBD2	TRBV29-1	TGCAGCGTTGGGACTAGCGGAGACAATGAGCAGTTCTTC	CSVGTSGDNEQFF
TRBJ1-2	-	TRBV6-5	TGTGCCAGCAGTTACAACGGTGGCTATGGCTACACCTTC	CASSYNGGYGYTF
TRBJ1-2	TRBD1	TRBV4-1	TGCGCCAGCAGCCAATCGACAGGGGCCTATGGCTACACCTTC	CASSQSTGAYGYTF
TRBJ1-1	-	TRBV6-5	TGTGCCAGCAGGCGACCCGGGTTAAACACTGAAGCTTTCTTT	CASRRPGLNTEAFF